This T cell receptor (beta chain) was sequenced for a study of T and B cells in COVID-19 patients. BIOMED2 TRB-A/B primer pools were used in multiplex TRB PCR. TCRdb fed the multiplex PCR reads into MiXCR, producing one record per CDR3 protein. The table lists 3,800 or so distinct CDR3 sequences, 22% of them singletons. The CDR3 consists of 18 residues. Germline lookup yields CDR1 SGHRS and CDR2 YFSETQ. The V and J ends lost 0 bases and 6 bases respectively, with 21 bases between them. Each TRB amplification used about 250-550 ng of genomic DNA from blood. Findings and caveats of the study: Active COVID-19 showed highly clonal TRB repertoires; recovery showed diversity and richness above healthy donors. Patients with COVID-19 reportedly showed strongly skewed T cell receptor beta variable and joining gene usage.

Notes on this clonotype: Antigen specificity is unknown.

This rearrangement joins TRBV5-1 to TRBJ1-4; D not certain. Source material: blood. The TCR was taken from a human donor with active COVID-19. The CDR3 loop reads CASSLAVLSGSMDEKLFF. CDR3 DNA: TGCGCCAGCAGCTTGGCCGTACTCTCTGGCAGTATGGATGAAAAACTGTTTTTT.